This T cell receptor beta chain is from a study of Graves' ophthalmopathy and Graves' hyperthyroidism. Whole-study context: The blood sample was drawn at first diagnosis and before any treatment.

A duration under 3 months, NOSPECS ≥4, CAS ≥3 and moderate-to-severe activity characterized the donors with ophthalmopathy. Other autoimmune diseases, uncontrolled infections, pregnancy or lactation ruled patients out of participation. As the starting material, roughly 9.8 ml of fresh peripheral blood yielded the PBMCs. This clonotype was seen more than once but under ten times. Amplifying from RNA transcripts, the study obtained TCR beta CDR3 regions. First-round RT-PCR with HTBI primers preceded a second-round multiplex PCR. TCRdb redid the calling of the multiplex PCR reads with MiXCR, one entry per CDR3 protein. The table has 660,000 or so distinct CDR3 sequences, under 50% seen once. Germline V gene data show CDR1 as SGDLS and CDR2 as YYNGEE. The CDR3 contains 15 residues. With 4 bases removed from V and 0 bases from J, the gap between germline ends came to 14 bases.

V is TRBV9 and J is TRBJ2-7, with D hard to call. The specimen sequenced was peripheral blood. This sequence was found in an adult man with Graves' ophthalmopathy. CDR3 coding DNA: TGTGCCAGCAGCCAAAGACTGCCCATCTCCTACGAGCAGTACTTC. Its protein product is CASSQRLPISYEQYF.